The T cell receptor beta chain under discussion was sequenced for a study of spatial heterogeneity in lung cancer. Study context: Sequences of the beta chain were consistently detected in greater numbers than alpha-chain sequences.

The study, taken as a whole, reports: At resection, ubiquitous expanded tumor TCRs appeared in blood more than at follow-up.

As regards this clonotype: Antigen specificity is unknown.

The V end was cut by 2 bases, the J end by 3 bases, with 14 bases between. This CDR3 has 15 amino acids. The germline gives CDR1 LGHDT, CDR2 YNNKEL (reference sequence). Time point of the sample: sample taken at primary tumor resection. Material for sequencing was whole RNA from tumor, nontumor lung or frozen PBMC, left unsorted. The cohort: about 79 early-stage, untreated non-small cell lung cancer patients. TCRdb re-called the 5' RACE reads with MiXCR, one entry per CDR3 protein. Among about 85,000 distinct CDR3 sequences listed, approximately 20% were seen once. This receptor was taken from a male donor with early-stage non-small cell lung cancer. The sequencing used PBMCs, collected at surgery. The V call is TRBV3-1, the J call TRBJ2-7; D unclear. CDR3 nucleotide sequence: TGTGCCAGCAGCCAATCGCGTCTCGGCGACTACGAGCAGTACTTC. Amino acids: CASSQSRLGDYEQYF.